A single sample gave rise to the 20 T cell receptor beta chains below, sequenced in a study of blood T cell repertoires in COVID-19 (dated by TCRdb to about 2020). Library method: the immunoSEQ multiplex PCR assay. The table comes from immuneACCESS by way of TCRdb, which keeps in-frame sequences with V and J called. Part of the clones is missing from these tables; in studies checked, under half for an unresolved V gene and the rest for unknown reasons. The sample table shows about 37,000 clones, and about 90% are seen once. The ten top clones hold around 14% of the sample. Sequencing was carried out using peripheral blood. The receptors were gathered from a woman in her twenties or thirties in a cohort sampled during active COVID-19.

CDR3 nucleotide sequence: TGTGCCAGCAGCCCTACACGAGGGATAGGCAAAAACATTCAGTACTTC. Protein: CASSPTRGIGKNIQYF. This rearrangement joins TRBV4-2 to TRBJ2-4; possible D gene TRBD2, 5 bases. Germline V gene data show CDR1 as LGHNA and CDR2 as YNFKEQ. V shed 4 bases and J shed 3 bases, with 16 bases lying between them. This CDR3 is built from 16 residues.

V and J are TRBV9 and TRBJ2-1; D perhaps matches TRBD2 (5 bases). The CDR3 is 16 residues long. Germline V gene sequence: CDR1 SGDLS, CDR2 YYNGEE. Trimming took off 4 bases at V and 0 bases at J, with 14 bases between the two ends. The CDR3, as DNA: TGTGCCAGCAGCCCCGAGGGCGGTAGCTCCTACAATGAGCAGTTCTTC. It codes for CASSPEGGSSYNEQFF. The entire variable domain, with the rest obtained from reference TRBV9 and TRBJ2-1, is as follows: DSGVTQTPKHLITATGQRVTLRCSPRSGDLSVYWYQQSLDQGLQFLIQYYNGEERAKGNILERFSAQQFPDLHSELNLSSLELGDSALYFCASSPEGGSSYNEQFFGPGTRLTVL.

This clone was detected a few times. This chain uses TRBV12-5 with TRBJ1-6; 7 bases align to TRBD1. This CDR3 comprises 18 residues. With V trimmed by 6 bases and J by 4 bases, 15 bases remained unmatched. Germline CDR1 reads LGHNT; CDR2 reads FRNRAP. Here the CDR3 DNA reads TGTGCTAGTGGCAGGCAGACAGGGACTTCTATATATAATTCACCCCTCCACTTT. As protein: CASGRQTGTSIYNSPLHF.

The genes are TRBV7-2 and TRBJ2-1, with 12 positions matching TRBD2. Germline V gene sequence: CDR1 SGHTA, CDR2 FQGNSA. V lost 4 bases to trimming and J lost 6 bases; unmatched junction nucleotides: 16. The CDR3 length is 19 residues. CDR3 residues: CASSSRTSGNLLPPNEQFF. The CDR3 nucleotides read TGTGCCAGCAGCTCTCGGACTAGCGGGAACCTTCTCCCCCCCAATGAGCAGTTCTTC.

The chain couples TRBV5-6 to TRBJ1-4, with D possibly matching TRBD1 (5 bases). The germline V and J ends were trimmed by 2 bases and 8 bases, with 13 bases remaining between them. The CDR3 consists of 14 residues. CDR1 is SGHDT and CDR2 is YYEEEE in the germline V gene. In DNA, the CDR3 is TGTGCCAGCAGCTTTGACAGTCTAGGGGAAAAACTGTTTTTT. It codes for CASSFDSLGEKLFF.

CDR3 sequence (DNA): TGTGCCAGCAGCTACACCTCGGGACTAGCCTACAATGAGCAGTTCTTC. It codes for CASSYTSGLAYNEQFF. This chain uses TRBV9 with TRBJ2-1, with 8 bases that match TRBD2. The germline V gene encodes CDR1 SGDLS and CDR2 YYNGEE. J gave up 2 bases and V 4 bases, and 8 bases lay outside the gene matches. This CDR3 has 16 amino acids.

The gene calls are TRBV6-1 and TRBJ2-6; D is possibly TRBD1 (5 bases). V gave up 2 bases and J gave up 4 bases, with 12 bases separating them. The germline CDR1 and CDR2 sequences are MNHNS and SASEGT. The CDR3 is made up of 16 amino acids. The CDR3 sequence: CASSEHTGSGANVLTF. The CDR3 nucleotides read TGTGCCAGCAGTGAACACACAGGCTCGGGGGCCAACGTCCTGACTTTC.

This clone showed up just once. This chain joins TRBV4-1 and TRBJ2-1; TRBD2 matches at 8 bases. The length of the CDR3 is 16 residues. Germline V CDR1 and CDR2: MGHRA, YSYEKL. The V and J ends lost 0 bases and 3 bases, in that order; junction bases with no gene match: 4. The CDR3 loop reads CASSQDGLAGYNEQFF. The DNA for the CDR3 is TGCGCCAGCAGCCAAGATGGGCTAGCGGGCTACAATGAGCAGTTCTTC.

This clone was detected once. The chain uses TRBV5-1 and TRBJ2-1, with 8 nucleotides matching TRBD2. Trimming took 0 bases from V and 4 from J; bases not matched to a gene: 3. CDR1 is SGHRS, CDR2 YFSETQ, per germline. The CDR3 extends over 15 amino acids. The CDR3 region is CASSLGTSGYNEQFF. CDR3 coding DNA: TGCGCCAGCAGCTTGGGAACTAGCGGATACAATGAGCAGTTCTTC.

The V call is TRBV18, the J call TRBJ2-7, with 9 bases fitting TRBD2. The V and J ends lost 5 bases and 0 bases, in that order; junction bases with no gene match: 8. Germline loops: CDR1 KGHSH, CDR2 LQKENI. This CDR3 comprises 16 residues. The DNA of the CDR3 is TGTGCCAGCTCATCCCTTCTAGCGGGGCTCTCCTACGAGCAGTACTTC. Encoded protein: CASSSLLAGLSYEQYF.

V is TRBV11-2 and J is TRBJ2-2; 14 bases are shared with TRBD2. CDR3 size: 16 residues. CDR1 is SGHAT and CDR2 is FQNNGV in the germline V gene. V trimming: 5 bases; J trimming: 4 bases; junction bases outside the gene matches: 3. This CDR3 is CASSQTSGRGTGELFF. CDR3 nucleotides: TGTGCCAGCAGCCAGACTAGCGGGAGGGGCACCGGGGAGCTGTTTTTT.

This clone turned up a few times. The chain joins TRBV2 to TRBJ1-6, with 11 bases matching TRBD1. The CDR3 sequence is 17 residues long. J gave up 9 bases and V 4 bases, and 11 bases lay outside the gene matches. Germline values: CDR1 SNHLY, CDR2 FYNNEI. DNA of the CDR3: TGTGCCAGCAGTGCGAATATTCCCGGGACAGGGGGTTCACCCCTCCACTTT. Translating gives CASSANIPGTGGSPLHF.

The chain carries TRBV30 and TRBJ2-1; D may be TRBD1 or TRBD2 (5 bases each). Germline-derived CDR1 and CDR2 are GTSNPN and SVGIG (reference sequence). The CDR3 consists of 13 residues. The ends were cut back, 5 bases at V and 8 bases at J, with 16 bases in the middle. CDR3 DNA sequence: TGTGCCTGGGGGACCCTAACCGGGTATGAGCAGTTCTTC. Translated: CAWGTLTGYEQFF.

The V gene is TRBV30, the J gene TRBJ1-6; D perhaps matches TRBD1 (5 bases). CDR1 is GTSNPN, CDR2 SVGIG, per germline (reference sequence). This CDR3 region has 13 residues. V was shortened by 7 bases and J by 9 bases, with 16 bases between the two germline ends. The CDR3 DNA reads TGTGCCTTAAGCCAGGGCCCTTTTTCACCCCTCCACTTT. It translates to CALSQGPFSPLHF.

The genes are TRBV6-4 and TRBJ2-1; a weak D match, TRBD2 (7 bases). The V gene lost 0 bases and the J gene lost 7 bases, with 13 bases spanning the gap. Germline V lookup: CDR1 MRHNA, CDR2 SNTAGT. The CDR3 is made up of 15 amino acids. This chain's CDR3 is CASSDSGGRANEQFF. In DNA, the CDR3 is TGTGCCAGCAGTGACTCGGGGGGGCGGGCGAATGAGCAGTTCTTC.

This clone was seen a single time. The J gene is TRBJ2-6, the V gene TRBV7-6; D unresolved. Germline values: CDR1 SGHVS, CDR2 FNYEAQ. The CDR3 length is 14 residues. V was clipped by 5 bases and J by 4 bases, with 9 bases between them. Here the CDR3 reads CASSVGSGANVLTF. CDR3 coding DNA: TGTGCCAGCAGCGTCGGGTCAGGGGCCAACGTCCTGACTTTC.

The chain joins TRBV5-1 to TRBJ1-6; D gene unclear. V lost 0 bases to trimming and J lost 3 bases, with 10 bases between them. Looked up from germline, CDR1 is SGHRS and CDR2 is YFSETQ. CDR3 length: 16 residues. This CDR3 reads CASSLDQQYYNSPLHF. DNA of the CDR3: TGCGCCAGCAGCTTGGATCAACAGTACTATAATTCACCCCTCCACTTT.

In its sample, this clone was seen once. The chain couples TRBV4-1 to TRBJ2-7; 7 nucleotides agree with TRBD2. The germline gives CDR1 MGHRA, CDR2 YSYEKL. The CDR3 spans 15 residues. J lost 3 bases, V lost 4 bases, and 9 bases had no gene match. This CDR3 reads CASSLERGTYYEQYF. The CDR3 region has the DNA TGCGCCAGCAGCCTGGAGCGGGGTACCTACTACGAGCAGTACTTC.

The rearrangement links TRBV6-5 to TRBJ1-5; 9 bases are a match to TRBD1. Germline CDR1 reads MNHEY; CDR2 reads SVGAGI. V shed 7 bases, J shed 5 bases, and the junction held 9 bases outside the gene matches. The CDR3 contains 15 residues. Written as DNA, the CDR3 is TGTGCCAGCACCCTAGAGGACAGGGGCTATCAGCCCCAGCATTTT. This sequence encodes CASTLEDRGYQPQHF.

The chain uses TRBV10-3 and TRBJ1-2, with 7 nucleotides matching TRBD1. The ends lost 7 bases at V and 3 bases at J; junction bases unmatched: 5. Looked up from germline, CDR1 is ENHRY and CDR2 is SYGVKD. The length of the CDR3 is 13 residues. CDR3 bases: TGTGCCATCATGGGACAGCTACACTATGGCTACACCTTC. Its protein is CAIMGQLHYGYTF.